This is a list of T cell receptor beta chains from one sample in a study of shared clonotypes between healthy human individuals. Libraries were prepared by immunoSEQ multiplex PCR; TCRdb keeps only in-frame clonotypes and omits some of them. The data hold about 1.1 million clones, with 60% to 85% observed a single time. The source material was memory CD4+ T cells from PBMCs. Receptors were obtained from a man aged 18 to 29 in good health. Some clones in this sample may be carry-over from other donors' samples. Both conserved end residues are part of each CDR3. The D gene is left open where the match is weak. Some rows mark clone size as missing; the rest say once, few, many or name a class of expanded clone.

TGTGCCAGCAGCTTAGTGGCAGCCAGACCCTACGAGCAGTACTTC | CASSLVAARPYEQYF | . | TRBJ2-7 | . | TRBV7-8
TGTGCCAGCAGCCATAGGACCCTCGGGACCTACGAGCAGTACTTC | CASSHRTLGTYEQYF | . | TRBJ2-7 | . | TRBV7-2
TGTGCCAGCAGTTTTGCGGGTGGCTATGGCTACACCTTC | CASSFAGGYGYTF | . | TRBJ1-2 | . | TRBV28
TGTGCCACCAGGGACAGCTATAGCAATCAGCCCCAGCATTTT | CATRDSYSNQPQHF | TRBD1 | TRBJ1-5 | few | TRBV27
TGTGCCAGCAGTTCCCAGGGGCCCTCCTACGAGCAGTACTTC | CASSSQGPSYEQYF | . | TRBJ2-7 | . | TRBV28
TGTGCCAGCAGCCAGAGTAATACGGCCTGGGGCTATGGCTACACCTTC | CASSQSNTAWGYGYTF | . | TRBJ1-2 | . | TRBV4-2
TGTGCCAGCAGTCCACAGTGGGGGGGGAGTCAGCCCCAGCATTTT | CASSPQWGGSQPQHF | . | TRBJ1-5 | . | TRBV2
TGTGCCAGCAGTTTAGGGGGGGAATCCTACAATGAGCAGTTCTTC | CASSLGGESYNEQFF | TRBD2 | TRBJ2-1 | . | TRBV28
TGCAGCGTTGGTCCGGGGATTTCTGAGCAGTTCTTC | CSVGPGISEQFF | . | TRBJ2-1 | . | TRBV29-1
TGTGCCACCAGCAGAGATCTAGGGGCGGTAACAACTAATGAAAAACTGTTTTTT | CATSRDLGAVTTNEKLFF | . | TRBJ1-4 | . | TRBV15
TGTGCCAGCAGCTCCGGCGGGGCCAACGTCCTGACTTTC | CASSSGGANVLTF | . | TRBJ2-6 | . | TRBV5-5
TGTGCCAGCAGTTACGGGGGGGTTGCCACCGGGGAGCTGTTTTTT | CASSYGGVATGELFF | TRBD2 | TRBJ2-2 | . | TRBV6-5
TGTGCCAGCAGTGAAGATCACGGAGTAGGAGTTTTT | CASSEDHGVGVF | . | TRBJ1-5 | . | TRBV2
TGTGCCAGCAGTTTTTGGCCAAGGGGGTCAGATACGCAGTATTTT | CASSFWPRGSDTQYF | . | TRBJ2-3 | many | TRBV28
TGTGCCAGCAGCTTAGCGGGTTCAGATACGCAGTATTTT | CASSLAGSDTQYF | TRBD2 | TRBJ2-3 | . | TRBV9
TGTGCCTGGAGTGTGGGCGGGTTTGACACCGGGGAGCTGTTTTTT | CAWSVGGFDTGELFF | . | TRBJ2-2 | . | TRBV30
TGTGCCAGCTCACCGGGCCGCTTGAACACTGAAGCTTTCTTT | CASSPGRLNTEAFF | . | TRBJ1-1 | . | TRBV18
TGCGCCGCGCCTAATCAGCCCCAGCATTTT | CAAPNQPQHF | . | TRBJ1-5 | few | TRBV10-1
TGTGCCAGCAGCTTCGTGGCAGCTGGAAACACCATATATTTT | CASSFVAAGNTIYF | . | TRBJ1-3 | . | TRBV5-5
TGTGCCACCAGCAGAGAAGGGACAGGGGTAGTGGGCACAGATACGCAGTATTTT | CATSREGTGVVGTDTQYF | TRBD1 | TRBJ2-3 | . | TRBV15
TGTGCCAGCAGTGGCGCATACGAGCAGTACTTC | CASSGAYEQYF | . | TRBJ2-7 | once | TRBV2
TGTGCCTGGAGTGTACTAGCGGGGCGTAGCTCCTACAATGAGCAGTTCTTC | CAWSVLAGRSSYNEQFF | TRBD2 | TRBJ2-1 | many | TRBV30
TGTGCCAGCAGAGGTTCTTGGGGGGCTCAAGAGACCCAGTACTTC | CASRGSWGAQETQYF | . | TRBJ2-5 | . | TRBV2
TGTGCCAGCAGCTACGGGGGGGTCCAAGAGACCCAGTACTTC | CASSYGGVQETQYF | TRBD2 | TRBJ2-5 | . | TRBV7-9
TGTGCCAGTAGTAACCAGGGGGTCTACGAGCAGTACTTC | CASSNQGVYEQYF | TRBD1 | TRBJ2-7 | once | TRBV19
TGTGCCAGCCACTCTTCACAGAACACTGAAGCTTTCTTT | CASHSSQNTEAFF | . | TRBJ1-1 | . | TRBV18
TGTGCCAGCAGTTCTACTAGCGGGAGAAGCTCCTACAATGAGCAGTTCTTC | CASSSTSGRSSYNEQFF | TRBD2 | TRBJ2-1 | . | TRBV28
TGTGCCAGTAGTCCGACAGGGCTCGATCAGCCCCAGCATTTT | CASSPTGLDQPQHF | TRBD1 | TRBJ1-5 | . | TRBV19
TGTGCCAGCGGGCCTCAAACTAGGATTACCTACAATGAGCAGTTCTTC | CASGPQTRITYNEQFF | . | TRBJ2-1 | once | TRBV27
TGTGCCAGCAGTTTAGAACAGGGGCTCGCCGGGGAGCTGTTTTTT | CASSLEQGLAGELFF | TRBD1 | TRBJ2-2 | . | TRBV28
TGTGCCAGCAGCCAGGGGGCTTGGGAGACCCAGTACTTC | CASSQGAWETQYF | TRBD1 | TRBJ2-5 | . | TRBV9
TGTGCCAGCAGCTTAAACTTAGCGGGAGGGGCAGATACGCAGTATTTT | CASSLNLAGGADTQYF | TRBD2 | TRBJ2-3 | . | TRBV7-9
TGCAGCGTGGTGGGCGGGGGACAGAGAGAGACCCAGTACTTC | CSVVGGGQRETQYF | . | TRBJ2-5 | . | TRBV29-1
TGTGCCAGCAGCTTACTGGGGGACGGGGAGCTGTTTTTT | CASSLLGDGELFF | . | TRBJ2-2 | . | TRBV7-2
TGTGCCAGCTCACCGTCAGGGTCAAATGGTGGTGGCTACACCTTC | CASSPSGSNGGGYTF | . | TRBJ1-2 | . | TRBV18
TGTGCCAGCAGTTCCGGGGGGGGGCAGACCCAGTACTTC | CASSSGGGQTQYF | TRBD2 | TRBJ2-5 | . | TRBV28